What follows are 7 T cell receptor beta chains derived from one specimen sequenced in a study of CD8 T cells in ankylosing spondylitis. One entry per CDR3 protein, called by TCRdb with MiXCR from the 5' RACE reads. The profile shows about 250,000 distinct CDR3 sequences, roughly a third of them singletons. The sample was blood, either unsorted or a sorted T cell fraction (not recorded which). The receptors shown here come from a male donor with ankylosing spondylitis or in good health (not recorded which).

V and J are TRBV20-1 and TRBJ1-6, with 8 bases matching TRBD1. The trim removed 6 bases at V and 7 bases at J, leaving 17 bases unmatched. There are 17 residues in the CDR3. In germline, CDR1 is DFQATT, CDR2 SNEGSKA (reference sequence). The CDR3, as DNA: TGCAGTGCCAGGTGGGACAGGAGTTGGTCCAGAAATTCACCCCTCCACTTT. This sequence encodes CSARWDRSWSRNSPLHF.

The chain has TRBV7-6 and TRBJ2-7; D is ambiguous. The CDR3 spans 15 residues. V shed 0 bases and J shed 3 bases, with 12 bases lying between them. From germline, CDR1 is SGHVS and CDR2 FNYEAQ. The CDR3 is CASSLAAFGNYEQYF. The CDR3 DNA reads as TGTGCCAGCAGCTTAGCAGCCTTTGGTAACTACGAGCAGTACTTC.

The J gene is TRBJ2-6, the V gene TRBV18; 9 bases map to TRBD1. V was clipped by 0 bases and J by 0 bases; unmatched bases: 3. Germline CDR1 reads KGHSH; CDR2 reads LQKENI. This CDR3 comprises 18 residues. The DNA of the CDR3 is TGTGCCAGCTCACCACCCGGGACAGGGTTCTCTGGGGCCAACGTCCTGACTTTC. This codes for CASSPPGTGFSGANVLTF.

The gene calls are TRBV15 and TRBJ2-3, with TRBD2 matching 8 bases. CDR3 length: 17 amino acids. The germline gives CDR1 LNHNV, CDR2 YYDKDF (reference sequence). The junction had 12 bases not matched to a gene; V was cut back by 5 bases and J by 2 bases. The CDR3 nucleotides read TGTGCCACCAGCCTAAAGGGGAAAGCGGGGGCCACAGATACGCAGTATTTT. This sequence encodes CATSLKGKAGATDTQYF.

Only a few counts were recorded for this clonotype. The chain is built from TRBV12-3 or TRBV12-4 and TRBJ2-4, with TRBD2 as a possible D gene (7 bases). The CDR3 has 16 residues. Trimming took off 3 bases at V and 3 bases at J, with 15 bases between the two ends. The chain's CDR3 is CASSLGGAWGKNIQYF. The DNA of the CDR3 is TGTGCCAGCAGTTTGGGGGGGGCTTGGGGCAAAAACATTCAGTACTTC.

This clonotype has only a few counts. The chain combines TRBV20-1 with TRBJ2-2, with D hard to call. CDR3 length: 10 residues. Germline values: CDR1 DFQATT, CDR2 SNEGSKA (reference sequence). V lost 6 bases, J lost 7 bases, and 6 bases lay in between. The DNA of the CDR3 is TGCAGTGCGTGGCACGGGGAGCTGTTTTTT. Amino acids: CSAWHGELFF.

The rearrangement uses TRBV11-2 and TRBJ2-2, with unresolved D. Trimming cost V 3 bases and J 1 base, with 12 bases left between them. The CDR3 runs 16 residues. Germline CDR1 and CDR2: SGHAT and FQNNGV. Here the CDR3 DNA reads TGTGCCAGCAGCTTTGTACGATACCGGAACACCGGGGAGCTGTTTTTT. Its protein is CASSFVRYRNTGELFF.